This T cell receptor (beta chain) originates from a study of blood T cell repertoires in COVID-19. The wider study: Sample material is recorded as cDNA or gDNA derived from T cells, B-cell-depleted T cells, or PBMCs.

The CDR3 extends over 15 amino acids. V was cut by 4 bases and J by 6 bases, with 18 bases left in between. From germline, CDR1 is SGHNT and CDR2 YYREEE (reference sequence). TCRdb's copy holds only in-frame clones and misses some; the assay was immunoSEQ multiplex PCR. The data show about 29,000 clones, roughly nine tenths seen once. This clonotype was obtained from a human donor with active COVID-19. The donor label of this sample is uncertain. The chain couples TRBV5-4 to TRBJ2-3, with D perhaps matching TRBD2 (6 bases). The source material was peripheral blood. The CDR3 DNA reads TGTGCCAGCAGCCCCGGCGGCGGGGCCGTCGATACGCAGTATTTT. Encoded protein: CASSPGGGAVDTQYF.